The next 26 T cell receptor beta chains were all read from a single sample in a study of chemoradiotherapy in HPV16-positive cancers. TCRdb keeps only in-frame clones here, not all; method: immunoSEQ multiplex PCR. Of about 1,200 clones in the sample, under 95% were seen once. Sample: tumor tissue, taken from a patient who underwent chemoradiotherapy. These receptors were obtained from a human donor with HPV-associated anogenital cancer.

The chain has TRBV29-1 and TRBJ1-1; D may be TRBD1 (5 bases). This CDR3 is built from 11 residues. Trimming left V 7 bases short and J 3 bases short, with 9 bases between. Germline V CDR1 and CDR2: SQVTM, ANQGSEA. The CDR3 nucleotides read TGCAGCGCCAGAGGGGACACTGAAGCTTTCTTT. It codes for CSARGDTEAFF.

This chain connects TRBV25-1 to TRBJ2-1, with D possibly TRBD2 on 7 matching bases. Germline V gene lookup returns CDR1 MGHDK and CDR2 SYGVNS. The CDR3 is 13 residues long. V dropped 6 bases and J dropped 10 bases, with 16 bases sitting between them. The CDR3 region is CASSAYKGGEQFF. As DNA, the CDR3 is TGTGCCAGCAGCGCCTACAAGGGGGGGGAGCAGTTCTTC.

The table lists this clone with a few counts. The J gene is TRBJ2-3, the V gene TRBV30; D unclear. Germline values: CDR1 GTSNPN, CDR2 SVGIG (reference sequence). The length of the CDR3 is 14 residues. The ends were cut back, 0 bases at V and 5 bases at J, with 12 bases in the middle. The CDR3 DNA sequence: TGTGCCTGGAGTGTAGCAGTGAAGTTAGATACGCAGTATTTT. It yields the protein CAWSVAVKLDTQYF.

This clone was observed once. CDR3 loop: CASRVRVAGNTIYF. As DNA, the CDR3 is TGTGCCAGCAGGGTCAGGGTAGCTGGAAACACCATATATTTT. This chain joins TRBV5-4 and TRBJ1-3; D may be TRBD1 (5 bases). CDR3 size: 14 residues. CDR1 and CDR2 from the germline V gene are SGHNT and YYREEE (reference sequence). Trimming took off 5 bases at V and 2 bases at J, with 11 bases between the two ends.

The chain is built from TRBV5-4 and TRBJ2-6, with a weak D call TRBD2 (5 bases). Trimming pared 1 base from V and 2 bases from J, leaving 13 bases between. Germline V CDR1 and CDR2: SGHNT, YYREEE (reference sequence). The CDR3 has 17 amino acids. CDR3 in amino acids: CASSLPTGGTGANVLTF. CDR3 sequence (DNA): TGTGCCAGCAGCTTGCCTACCGGAGGTACTGGGGCCAACGTCCTGACTTTC.

In DNA form, the CDR3 reads TGTGCCAGCAGCCTGCGGGGGGCGACCGGGGAGCTGTTTTTT. This sequence encodes CASSLRGATGELFF. The rearrangement links TRBV5-5 to TRBJ2-2; TRBD2 agrees at 8 bases. Trimming cost V 4 bases and J 5 bases; bases outside gene matches: 4. Per germline, CDR1 SGHKS and CDR2 YYEKEE (reference sequence). This CDR3 comprises 14 residues.

V usage is TRBV10-2 and J usage is TRBJ2-5, with 10 bases identical to TRBD1. The CDR3 totals 14 residues. V shed 6 bases, J shed 1 base, and the junction held 2 bases outside the gene matches. Germline V gives CDR1 WSHSY, CDR2 SAAADI. CDR3 DNA: TGCGCCAGCAGGAGGACAGGGGGCCAAGAGACCCAGTACTTC. Translating gives CASRRTGGQETQYF.

This chain links TRBV5-4 with TRBJ2-5; tentative D call: TRBD2 (7 bases). Trimming took 0 bases from V and 4 from J, leaving 16 bases between them. Germline V gene data show CDR1 as SGHNT and CDR2 as YYREEE (reference sequence). The CDR3 covers 16 residues. The CDR3 DNA sequence: TGTGCCAGCAGCTTGGCCGCACAGGGCGGGGGAGAGACCCAGTACTTC. Translation gives CASSLAAQGGGETQYF.

The table lists this clone with a count of one. V gene TRBV2 combines with J gene TRBJ2-3; D might be TRBD1 (5 bases). The CDR3 has 13 amino acids. V lost 5 bases to trimming and J lost 3 bases, with 9 bases between them. From germline, CDR1 is SNHLY and CDR2 FYNNEI. DNA for the CDR3: TGTGCCAGCAGTAAGGGGATGACAGATACGCAGTATTTT. Encoded protein: CASSKGMTDTQYF. Full variable domain (missing parts from reference TRBV2 and TRBJ2-3): EPEVTQTPSHQVTQMGQEVILRCVPISNHLYFYWYRQILGQKVEFLVSFYNNEISEKSEIFDDQFSVERPDGSNFTLKIRSTKLEDSAMYFCASSKGMTDTQYFGPGTRLTVL.

This clone came up once. The V and J genes are TRBV20-1 and TRBJ1-2; D remains ambiguous. This CDR3 spans 10 amino acids. Trimming left V 4 bases short and J 4 bases short, with 4 bases between. Germline values: CDR1 DFQATT, CDR2 SNEGSKA (reference sequence). Here the CDR3 DNA reads TGCAGTGCTACCAGCTATGGCTACACCTTC. Amino acid sequence: CSATSYGYTF.

The rearrangement uses TRBV9 and TRBJ1-6, with D perhaps TRBD1 (5 bases). Per the germline V gene, CDR1 is SGDLS and CDR2 is YYNGEE. The CDR3 totals 18 residues. With 0 bases removed from V and 6 bases from J, the gap between germline ends came to 19 bases. The CDR3 sequence: CASSVELGAGSTNSPLHF. CDR3 nucleotides: TGTGCCAGCAGCGTAGAGCTAGGGGCAGGCTCCACTAATTCACCCCTCCACTTT.

The V gene is TRBV30, the J gene TRBJ1-1; D unclear. CDR1 and CDR2 (germline): GTSNPN, SVGIG (reference sequence). CDR3 length: 11 amino acids. Trimming shortened V by 8 bases and J by 3 bases, and 10 bases separated the two germline ends. The CDR3 bases are TGTGCCCGAAATACGCACACTGAAGCTTTCTTT. Translating it yields CARNTHTEAFF.

The gene calls are TRBV4-2 and TRBJ2-3; TRBD1 matches 7 bases. Unmatched junction bases numbered 1, after V lost 4 bases and J lost 0 bases. CDR3 length equals 14 residues. In germline, CDR1 is LGHNA, CDR2 YNFKEQ. CDR3 loop: CASSRTGSTDTQYF. The CDR3 DNA sequence: TGTGCCAGCAGCCGGACAGGTAGCACAGATACGCAGTATTTT.

The gene calls are TRBV4-1 and TRBJ1-6; TRBD1 aligns across 10 bases. Trimming took 3 bases from V and 10 from J; bases not matched to a gene: 3. CDR1 MGHRA and CDR2 YSYEKL come from the germline V gene. The CDR3 consists of 14 residues. The CDR3 here is CASSQGQGNSPLHF. For the CDR3, the DNA is TGCGCCAGCAGCCAGGGACAGGGGAACTCACCCCTCCACTTT.

This chain uses TRBV18 with TRBJ2-1; 9 bases line up with TRBD1. Looked up from germline, CDR1 is KGHSH and CDR2 is LQKENI. The CDR3 is made up of 18 amino acids. The ends lost 4 bases at V and 8 bases at J; junction bases unmatched: 18. CDR3 residues: CASSLSLDRDRVGDEQFF. CDR3 DNA: TGTGCCAGCTCACTCAGCCTTGACCGGGACAGGGTAGGCGATGAGCAGTTCTTC.

V gene TRBV4-3 combines with J gene TRBJ2-3, with TRBD2 matching 7 bases. The V gene's germline CDR1 is LGHNA and CDR2 YSLEER. The V segment lost 3 bases and the J segment 0 bases; nucleotides outside the gene matches: 6. The CDR3 spans 16 residues. In DNA form, the CDR3 reads TGCGCCAGCAGCCAGGTCCTAGCGGCTAGCACAGATACGCAGTATTTT. This codes for CASSQVLAASTDTQYF.

The chain recombines TRBV18 with TRBJ2-3, with TRBD2 matching over 10 bases. Germline V gene sequence: CDR1 KGHSH, CDR2 LQKENI. Germline trimming cut 1 base from V and 0 bases from J; bases unmatched to any gene: 10. The CDR3 totals 19 residues. The CDR3 here is CASSPRNSGGTPSTDTQYF. CDR3 bases: TGTGCCAGCTCACCACGGAATAGCGGGGGGACGCCAAGCACAGATACGCAGTATTTT. The entire variable domain, with the rest obtained from reference TRBV18 and TRBJ2-3, is as follows: NAGVMQNPRHLVRRRGQEARLRCSPMKGHSHVYWYRQLPEEGLKFMVYLQKENIIDESGMPKERFSAEFPKEGPSILRIQQVVRGDSAAYFCASSPRNSGGTPSTDTQYFGPGTRLTVL.

The chain is built from TRBV9 and TRBJ1-4; no reliable D call. The CDR3 spans 15 residues. Germline values: CDR1 SGDLS, CDR2 YYNGEE. V was shortened by 4 bases and J by 5 bases, with 15 bases between the two germline ends. The CDR3 loop reads CASSPEASSNEKLFF. In DNA form, the CDR3 reads TGTGCCAGCAGCCCCGAGGCTTCGTCCAATGAAAAACTGTTTTTT.

This clone was observed once. This chain uses TRBV18 with TRBJ1-1; the D gene is possibly TRBD1 (6 bases). Germline values: CDR1 KGHSH, CDR2 LQKENI. V was clipped by 3 bases and J by 5 bases, with 19 bases between them. This CDR3 has 16 amino acids. As DNA, the CDR3 is TGTGCCAGCTCACCTAACAGGGAACCCCCCTCGACTGAAGCTTTCTTT. Encoded protein: CASSPNREPPSTEAFF. The whole variable domain, remainder taken from reference TRBV18 and TRBJ1-1, is NAGVMQNPRHLVRRRGQEARLRCSPMKGHSHVYWYRQLPEEGLKFMVYLQKENIIDESGMPKERFSAEFPKEGPSILRIQQVVRGDSAAYFCASSPNREPPSTEAFFGQGTRLTVV.

This chain connects TRBV14 to TRBJ2-3; D gene unclear. The CDR3 runs 19 residues. Germline V gene sequence: CDR1 SGHDN, CDR2 FVKESK. Trimming took off 2 bases at V and 4 bases at J, with 25 bases between the two ends. The CDR3 sequence: CASSQNNDRSLYRSDTQYF. The CDR3 nucleotides read TGTGCCAGCAGCCAAAATAACGACCGGAGTCTCTACCGCTCAGATACGCAGTATTTT.

The chain combines TRBV20-1 with TRBJ2-7, with D perhaps matching TRBD2 (5 bases). Germline V gene data show CDR1 as DFQATT and CDR2 as SNEGSKA (reference sequence). The CDR3 runs to 11 residues. V was clipped by 6 bases and J by 7 bases, with 13 bases between them. This CDR3 reads CSAGQGSEQYF. The CDR3 bases are TGCAGTGCCGGGCAAGGGAGTGAGCAGTACTTC.

The rearrangement joins TRBV9 to TRBJ2-7, with D possibly TRBD1 on 6 matching bases. The germline V gene encodes CDR1 SGDLS and CDR2 YYNGEE. The CDR3 runs to 14 residues. V shed 2 bases and J shed 4 bases, with 13 bases lying between them. For the CDR3, the DNA is TGTGCCAGCAGCGTTATGGACAGTTCATACGAGCAGTACTTC. As protein: CASSVMDSSYEQYF.

This chain joins TRBV9 and TRBJ2-7; TRBD2 matches 8 bases. The CDR3 has 14 residues. The V and J ends lost 4 bases and 4 bases, in that order; junction bases with no gene match: 7. Germline CDR1 is SGDLS and CDR2 is YYNGEE. Here the CDR3 DNA reads TGTGCCAGCAGCCCGGCGGGGGGCCTTTACGAGCAGTACTTC. This encodes CASSPAGGLYEQYF.

The V call is TRBV7-6, the J call TRBJ2-5; 11 positions agree with TRBD2. Germline values: CDR1 SGHVS, CDR2 FNYEAQ. V dropped 2 bases and J dropped 5; count of bases not matched to a gene: 7. CDR3 size: 16 residues. In nucleotides, the CDR3 is TGTGCCAGCAGCTTAAGGGTTCCTAGCGGGGGGGAGACCCAGTACTTC. Residues: CASSLRVPSGGETQYF. The complete variable domain, with remaining parts taken from reference TRBV7-6 and TRBJ2-5, reads GAGVSQSPRYKVTKRGQDVALRCDPISGHVSLYWYRQALGQGPEFLTYFNYEAQQDKSGLPNDRFSAERPEGSISTLTIQRTEQRDSAMYRCASSLRVPSGGETQYFGPGTRLLVL.

This sequence joins TRBV7-2 and TRBJ1-1; D gene ambiguous. V was cut by 1 base and J by 8 bases, with 14 bases left in between. Germline lookup yields CDR1 SGHTA and CDR2 FQGNSA. The CDR3 contains 14 residues. The CDR3 loop reads CASSLVGSLDEAFF. The CDR3 bases are TGTGCCAGCAGCTTAGTAGGGTCGCTGGACGAAGCTTTCTTT. Using reference TRBV7-2 and TRBJ1-1 for the parts outside the CDR3, the full variable domain is GAGVSQSPSNKVTEKGKDVELRCDPISGHTALYWYRQSLGQGLEFLIYFQGNSAPDKSGLPSDRFSAERTGGSVSTLTIQRTQQEDSAVYLCASSLVGSLDEAFFGQGTRLTVV.

The chain joins TRBV2 to TRBJ1-1; D not resolved. V dropped 7 bases and J dropped 5 bases, with 23 bases sitting between them. The germline V gene encodes CDR1 SNHLY and CDR2 FYNNEI. The CDR3 has 16 residues. CDR3 sequence (DNA): TGTGCCAGCAACGGAAGGATTGTCCTGAGCGGGACTGAAGCTTTCTTT. Translating it yields CASNGRIVLSGTEAFF.